This passage covers 18 T cell receptor beta chains from one sample sequenced in a study of human T cells and chemical hapten exposure. TCRdb reprocessed the RACE reads with MiXCR, giving one entry per CDR3 protein. This table holds roughly 94,000 distinct CDR3 sequences, 7% to 10% found once. The time point denotes: patch test 2, 6 weeks after DPC sensitization. The treatment denotes: therapeutic diphenylcyclopropenone sensitization with weekly scalp DPC. The sequencing used whole blood, collected in connection with sensitization to the hapten diphenylcyclopropenone (DPC). The source is a woman in her forties with alopecia areata. Some clones in this sample may be carry-over from other donors' samples.

This clonotype was counted between two and nine times. V gene TRBV28 combines with J gene TRBJ2-7; either TRBD1 or TRBD2 may fit D (6 bases each). V dropped 5 bases and J dropped 2 bases, with 16 bases sitting between them. CDR3 length: 15 residues. Germline CDR1 and CDR2: MDHEN and SYDVKM. CDR3 bases: TGTGCCAGCAGTCCAGGAGGGGGGCCGACCTACGAGCAGTACTTC. This gives the protein CASSPGGGPTYEQYF.

This clonotype occurred a few times. The chain combines TRBV6-5 with TRBJ2-7; TRBD2 matches 12 bases. With V trimmed by 4 bases and J by 4 bases, 5 bases remained unmatched. This CDR3 is built from 15 residues. The germline V gene has CDR1 MNHEY and CDR2 SVGAGI. CDR3 protein: CASSSSGRDVYEQYF. Here the CDR3 DNA reads TGTGCCAGCAGTTCTAGCGGGAGGGACGTTTACGAGCAGTACTTC.

The chain uses TRBV29-1 and TRBJ1-1; no reliable D call. Germline V CDR1 and CDR2: SQVTM, ANQGSEA. V lost 3 bases and J lost 0, with 11 bases in between. This CDR3 comprises 14 residues. The CDR3, as DNA: TGCAGCGTTGACATATCCGCCATGAACACTGAAGCTTTCTTT. This gives the protein CSVDISAMNTEAFF. The whole variable domain, remainder taken from reference TRBV29-1 and TRBJ1-1, is SAVISQKPSRDICQRGTSLTIQCQVDSQVTMMFWYRQQPGQSLTLIATANQGSEATYESGFVIDKFPISRPNLTFSTLTVSNMSPEDSSIYLCSVDISAMNTEAFFGQGTRLTVV.

This clonotype was detected a few times. The chain uses TRBV10-3 and TRBJ1-5; perhaps TRBD1 as D (6 bases). V was shortened by 5 bases and J by 1 base, with 9 bases between the two germline ends. Per germline, CDR1 ENHRY and CDR2 SYGVKD. CDR3 length: 14 residues. CDR3 amino acids: CAISPGESNQPQHF. The CDR3 DNA sequence: TGTGCCATCAGTCCAGGGGAAAGCAATCAGCCCCAGCATTTT.

The chain links TRBV6-1 to TRBJ1-5, with TRBD1 as a possible D gene (6 bases). This CDR3 has 13 residues. Per the germline V gene, CDR1 is MNHNS and CDR2 is SASEGT. Deletions cut 8 bases from V and 3 bases from J, with 11 bases between. In DNA form, the CDR3 reads TGTGCCAGCTTTGGACAGAACAATCAGCCCCAGCATTTT. Its translation: CASFGQNNQPQHF.

The chain employs TRBV29-1 and TRBJ2-1; TRBD1 is a possible D gene (5 bases). Germline V gene data show CDR1 as SQVTM and CDR2 as ANQGSEA. The CDR3 has 12 amino acids. Trimming shortened V by 6 bases and J by 8 bases, and 14 bases separated the two germline ends. CDR3 region: CSVIPRGDEQFF. CDR3 DNA sequence: TGCAGCGTCATTCCTAGGGGCGATGAGCAGTTCTTC.

The chain employs TRBV5-1 and TRBJ1-5, with D maybe TRBD1 (6 bases). V was trimmed by 1 base and J by 5 bases, leaving 13 bases between them. The CDR3 runs to 15 residues. Germline CDR1 and CDR2: SGHRS and YFSETQ. The CDR3 DNA sequence: TGCGCCAGCAGCTTGTTTTCAGGGGTACATCAGCCCCAGCATTTT. The encoded protein is CASSLFSGVHQPQHF.

This clonotype was counted at least ten times. The chain is built from TRBV12-3 or TRBV12-4 and TRBJ2-7; the match to TRBD1 covers 8 bases. This CDR3 has 16 amino acids. The trim removed 6 bases at V and 7 bases at J, leaving 17 bases unmatched. The CDR3 sequence: CASSVGSGQGFYEQYF. The CDR3 bases are TGTGCCAGCAGCGTGGGTAGCGGACAGGGATTTTATGAGCAGTACTTC.

The chain joins TRBV29-1 to TRBJ2-2; no firm D call. CDR1 is SQVTM and CDR2 is ANQGSEA in the germline V gene. The CDR3 sequence is 10 residues long. In nucleotides, the CDR3 is TGCGCAGCGTACACCGGGGAGCTGTTTTTT. Protein sequence: CAAYTGELFF.

The chain employs TRBV7-9 and TRBJ1-3; no reliable D call. The CDR3 loop spans 16 amino acids. The V end was cut by 1 base, the J end by 0 bases, with 10 bases between. Germline V gene data show CDR1 as SEHNR and CDR2 as FQNEAQ (reference sequence). The CDR3 sequence is CASSLGTIPSGNTIYF. CDR3 in DNA: TGTGCCAGCAGCTTAGGGACCATTCCCTCTGGAAACACCATATATTTT.

This clonotype has ten or more counts. This chain connects TRBV13 to TRBJ2-5; TRBD1 matches 7 bases. V shed 0 bases, J shed 5 bases, and the junction held 3 bases outside the gene matches. The CDR3 covers 14 residues. The germline CDR1 and CDR2 sequences are PRHDT and FYEKMQ (reference sequence). The chain's CDR3 is CASSLGSRGETQYF. In nucleotides, the CDR3 is TGTGCCAGCAGCTTAGGAAGCAGGGGGGAGACCCAGTACTTC.

This clonotype appeared a few times. V and J are TRBV28 and TRBJ2-2, with TRBD2 as a possible D gene (5 bases). Germline-derived CDR1 and CDR2 are MDHEN and SYDVKM. The CDR3 is 14 residues long. Between the trimmed V and J ends, which lost 5 bases and 4 bases, there was a span of 11 bases. Written as DNA, the CDR3 is TGTGCCAGCAGTACGTCCGGAGGCACCGGGGAGCTGTTTTTT. This gives the protein CASSTSGGTGELFF.

The chain joins TRBV28 to TRBJ2-7; D call uncertain. The CDR3 consists of 12 residues. Germline assignment: CDR1 MDHEN and CDR2 SYDVKM. The germline V and J ends were trimmed by 6 bases and 7 bases, with 13 bases remaining between them. DNA of the CDR3: TGTGCCAGCAGCCTACAGAGGAAAGAGCAGTACTTC. This encodes CASSLQRKEQYF.

This clonotype was seen more than once but under ten times. V and J are TRBV7-9 and TRBJ1-1; D is possibly TRBD1 (5 bases). This CDR3 contains 14 residues. Trimming left V 4 bases short and J 3 bases short, with 12 bases between. The germline V gene has CDR1 SEHNR and CDR2 FQNEAQ (reference sequence). As DNA, the CDR3 is TGTGCCAGCAGCTCCCATACACAGGACACTGAAGCTTTCTTT. This sequence encodes CASSSHTQDTEAFF.

The chain couples TRBV7-9 to TRBJ2-7; 8 bases agree with TRBD2. This CDR3 contains 14 residues. The J segment lost 6 bases and the V segment lost 1 base, leaving 5 bases of the junction unmatched. CDR1 is SEHNR, CDR2 FQNEAQ, per germline (reference sequence). The CDR3: CASSLDLAGSEQYF. The CDR3 DNA follows: TGTGCCAGCAGCTTAGATCTAGCGGGTTCCGAGCAGTACTTC.

This clonotype was seen at least ten times. V usage is TRBV7-2 and J usage is TRBJ2-3, with 8 positions matching TRBD2. The CDR3 runs 16 residues. Germline V lookup: CDR1 SGHTA, CDR2 FQGNSA. After removal of 5 bases from V and 4 bases from J, the junction contained 11 bases not matched to a gene. Here the CDR3 reads CASSPRLSGSADTQYF. In DNA form, the CDR3 reads TGTGCCAGCAGCCCCCGACTGAGCGGGAGCGCAGATACGCAGTATTTT.

This clonotype was counted only a few times. The rearrangement links TRBV21-1 to TRBJ1-1. TRBV21-1 is a known pseudogene. The CDR3 extends over 15 amino acids. The chain's CDR3 is CASSKGTDLNTEAFF. The CDR3, as DNA: TGTGCCAGCAGCAAAGGGACGGATCTGAACACTGAAGCTTTCTTT.

DNA of the CDR3: TGTGCCAGCTCACCACCGTCCAGCGGGTTAGAGACCCAGTACTTC. Its translation is CASSPPSSGLETQYF. The J gene is TRBJ2-5, the V gene TRBV18; D may be TRBD2 (6 bases). The CDR3 runs 15 residues. Trimming removed 0 bases from V and 4 bases from J, with 12 bases in between. The V gene's germline CDR1 is KGHSH and CDR2 LQKENI.